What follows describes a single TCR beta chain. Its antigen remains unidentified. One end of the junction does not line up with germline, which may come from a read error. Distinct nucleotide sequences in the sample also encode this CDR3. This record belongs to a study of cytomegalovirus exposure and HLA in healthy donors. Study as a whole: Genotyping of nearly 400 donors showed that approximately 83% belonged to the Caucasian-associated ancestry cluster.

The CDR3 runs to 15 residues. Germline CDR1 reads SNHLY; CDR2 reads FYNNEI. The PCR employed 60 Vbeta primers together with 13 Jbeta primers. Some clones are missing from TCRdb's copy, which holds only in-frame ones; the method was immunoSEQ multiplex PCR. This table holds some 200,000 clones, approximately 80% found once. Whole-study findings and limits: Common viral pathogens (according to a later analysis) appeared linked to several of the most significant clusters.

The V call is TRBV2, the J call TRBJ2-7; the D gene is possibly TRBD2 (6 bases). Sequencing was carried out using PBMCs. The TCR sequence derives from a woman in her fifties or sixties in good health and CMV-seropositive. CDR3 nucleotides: TGCGCCAGCAGTCGGGGACCTTCTAGCGCCCACGAGCAGTACTTC. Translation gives CASSRGPSSAHEQYF. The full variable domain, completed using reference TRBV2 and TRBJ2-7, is EPEVTQTPSHQVTQMGQEVILRCVPISNHLYFYWYRQILGQKVEFLVSFYNNEISEKSEIFDDQFSVERPDGSNFTLKIRSTKLEDSAMYFCASSRGPSSAHEQYFGPGTRLTVT.